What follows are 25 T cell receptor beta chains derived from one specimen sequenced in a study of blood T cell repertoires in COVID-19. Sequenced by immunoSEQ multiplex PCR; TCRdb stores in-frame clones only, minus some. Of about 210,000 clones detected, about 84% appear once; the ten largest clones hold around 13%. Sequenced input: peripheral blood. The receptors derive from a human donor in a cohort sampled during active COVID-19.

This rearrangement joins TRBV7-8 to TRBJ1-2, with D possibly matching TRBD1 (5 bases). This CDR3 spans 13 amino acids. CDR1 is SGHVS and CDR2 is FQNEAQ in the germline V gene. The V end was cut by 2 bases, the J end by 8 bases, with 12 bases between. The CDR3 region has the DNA TGTGCCAGCAGCTTACGGACAACGGCGGGCTACACCTTC. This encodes CASSLRTTAGYTF.

CDR3 sequence reads: CASSFAEAEAFF. DNA for the CDR3: TGTGCCAGCAGTTTTGCGGAGGCTGAAGCTTTCTTT. V gene TRBV12-3 or TRBV12-4 combines with J gene TRBJ1-1; D is undetermined. This CDR3 is 12 amino acids long. Trimming removed 3 bases at V and 6 bases at J, with 8 bases between.

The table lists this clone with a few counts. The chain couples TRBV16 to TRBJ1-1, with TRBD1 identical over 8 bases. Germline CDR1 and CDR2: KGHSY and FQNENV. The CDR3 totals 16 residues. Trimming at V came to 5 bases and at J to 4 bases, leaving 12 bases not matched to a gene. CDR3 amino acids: CASSATTGAGRTEAFF. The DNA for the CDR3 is TGTGCCAGCAGCGCGACGACAGGGGCCGGCCGCACTGAAGCTTTCTTT.

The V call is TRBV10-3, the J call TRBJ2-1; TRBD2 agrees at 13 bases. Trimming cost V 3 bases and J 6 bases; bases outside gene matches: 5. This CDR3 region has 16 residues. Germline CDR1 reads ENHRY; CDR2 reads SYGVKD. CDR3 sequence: CAISDTSGGASNEQFF. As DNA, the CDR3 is TGTGCCATCAGTGATACTAGCGGGGGGGCGAGCAATGAGCAGTTCTTC.

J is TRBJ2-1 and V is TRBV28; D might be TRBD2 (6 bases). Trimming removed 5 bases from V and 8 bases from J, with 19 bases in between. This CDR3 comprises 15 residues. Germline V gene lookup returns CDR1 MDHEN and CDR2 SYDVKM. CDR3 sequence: CASSIPRDSQDEQFF. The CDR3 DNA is TGTGCCAGCAGTATCCCCCGGGACTCCCAGGATGAGCAGTTCTTC. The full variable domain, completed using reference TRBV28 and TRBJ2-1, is DVKVTQSSRYLVKRTGEKVFLECVQDMDHENMFWYRQDPGLGLRLIYFSYDVKMKEKGDIPEGYSVSREKKERFSLILESASTNQTSMYLCASSIPRDSQDEQFFGPGTRLTVL.

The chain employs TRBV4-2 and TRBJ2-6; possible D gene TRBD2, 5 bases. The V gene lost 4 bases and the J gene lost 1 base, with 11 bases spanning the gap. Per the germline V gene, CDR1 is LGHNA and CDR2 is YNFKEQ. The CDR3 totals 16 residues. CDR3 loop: CASSRPLGSGANVLTF. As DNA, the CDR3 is TGTGCCAGCAGCCGGCCACTAGGATCTGGGGCCAACGTCCTGACTTTC.

The CDR3 DNA reads TGTGCCAGTAGTATTAGGACACAAGAGACCCAGTACTTC. It translates to CASSIRTQETQYF. The rearrangement uses TRBV19 and TRBJ2-5; D is possibly TRBD1 (5 bases). Germline-derived CDR1 and CDR2 are LNHDA and SQIVND (reference sequence). This CDR3 contains 13 residues. V lost 3 bases and J 2 bases, leaving 7 bases between the germline ends. Using reference TRBV19 and TRBJ2-5 for the parts outside the CDR3, the full variable domain is DGGITQSPKYLFRKEGQNVTLSCEQNLNHDAMYWYRQDPGQGLRLIYYSQIVNDFQKGDIAEGYSVSREKKESFPLTVTSAQKNPTAFYLCASSIRTQETQYFGPGTRLLVL.

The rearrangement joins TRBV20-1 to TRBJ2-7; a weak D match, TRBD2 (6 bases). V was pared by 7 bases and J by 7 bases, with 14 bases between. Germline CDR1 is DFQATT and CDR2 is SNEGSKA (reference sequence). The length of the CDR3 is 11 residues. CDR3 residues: CSVKLAREQYF. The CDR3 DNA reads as TGCAGTGTGAAGCTAGCGCGGGAGCAGTACTTC.

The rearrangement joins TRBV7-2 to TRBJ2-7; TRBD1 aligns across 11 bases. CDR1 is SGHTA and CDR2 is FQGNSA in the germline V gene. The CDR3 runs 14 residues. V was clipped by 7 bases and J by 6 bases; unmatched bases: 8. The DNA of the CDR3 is TGTGCCAGCAACCAGAGGACAGGGGGCTTCGAGCAGTACTTC. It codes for CASNQRTGGFEQYF.

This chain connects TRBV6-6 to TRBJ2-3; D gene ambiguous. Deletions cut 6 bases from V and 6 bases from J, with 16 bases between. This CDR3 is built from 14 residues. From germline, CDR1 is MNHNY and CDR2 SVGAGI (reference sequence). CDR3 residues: CASRTGQRLDTQYF. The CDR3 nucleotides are TGTGCCAGCAGAACGGGTCAGAGGTTGGATACGCAGTATTTT.

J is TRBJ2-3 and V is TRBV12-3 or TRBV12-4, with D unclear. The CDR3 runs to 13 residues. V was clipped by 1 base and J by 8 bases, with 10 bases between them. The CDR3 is CASSLDYGSTQYF. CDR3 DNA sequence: TGTGCCAGCAGTTTAGACTATGGGTCTACGCAGTATTTT.

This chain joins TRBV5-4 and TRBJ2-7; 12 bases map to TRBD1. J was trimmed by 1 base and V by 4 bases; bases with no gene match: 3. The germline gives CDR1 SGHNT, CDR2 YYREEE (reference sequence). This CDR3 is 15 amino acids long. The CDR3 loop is CASSQGQGASYEQYF. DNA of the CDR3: TGTGCCAGCAGCCAGGGACAGGGGGCTTCCTACGAGCAGTACTTC.

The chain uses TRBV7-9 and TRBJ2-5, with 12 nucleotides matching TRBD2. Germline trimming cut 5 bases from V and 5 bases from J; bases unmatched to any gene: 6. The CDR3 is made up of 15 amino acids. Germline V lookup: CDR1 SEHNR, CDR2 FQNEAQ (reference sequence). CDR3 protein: CASSKTSGGRETQYF. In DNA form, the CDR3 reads TGTGCCAGCAGCAAAACTAGCGGGGGGCGGGAGACCCAGTACTTC.

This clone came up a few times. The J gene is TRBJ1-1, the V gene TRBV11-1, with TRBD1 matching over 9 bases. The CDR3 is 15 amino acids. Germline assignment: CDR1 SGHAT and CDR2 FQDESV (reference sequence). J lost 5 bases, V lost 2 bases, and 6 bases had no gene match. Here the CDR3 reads CASSLRLTGGTEAFF. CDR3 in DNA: TGTGCCAGCAGCTTAAGGCTGACAGGGGGGACTGAAGCTTTCTTT.

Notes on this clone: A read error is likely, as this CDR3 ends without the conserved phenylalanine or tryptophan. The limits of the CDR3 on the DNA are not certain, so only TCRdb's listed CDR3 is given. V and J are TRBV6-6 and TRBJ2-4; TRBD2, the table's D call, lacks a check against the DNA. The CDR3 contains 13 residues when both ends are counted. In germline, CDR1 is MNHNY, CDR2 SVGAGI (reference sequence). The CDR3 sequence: CASSAPGTRQLAY.

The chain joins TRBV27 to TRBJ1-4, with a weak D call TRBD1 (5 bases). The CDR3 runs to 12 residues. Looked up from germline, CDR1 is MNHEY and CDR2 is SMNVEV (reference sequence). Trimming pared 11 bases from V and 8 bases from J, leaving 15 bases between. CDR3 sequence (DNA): TGTGCCGCTGGCCGGGGGAAAGAAAAACTGTTTTTT. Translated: CAAGRGKEKLFF.

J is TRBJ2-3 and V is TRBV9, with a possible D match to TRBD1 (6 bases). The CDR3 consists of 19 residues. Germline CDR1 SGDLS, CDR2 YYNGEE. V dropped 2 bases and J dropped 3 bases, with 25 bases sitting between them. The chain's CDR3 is CASSVTPRLGQRRTDTQYF. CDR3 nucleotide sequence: TGTGCCAGCAGCGTCACTCCACGCCTTGGACAGCGAAGGACAGATACGCAGTATTTT. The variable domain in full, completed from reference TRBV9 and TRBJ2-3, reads DSGVTQTPKHLITATGQRVTLRCSPRSGDLSVYWYQQSLDQGLQFLIQYYNGEERAKGNILERFSAQQFPDLHSELNLSSLELGDSALYFCASSVTPRLGQRRTDTQYFGPGTRLTVL.

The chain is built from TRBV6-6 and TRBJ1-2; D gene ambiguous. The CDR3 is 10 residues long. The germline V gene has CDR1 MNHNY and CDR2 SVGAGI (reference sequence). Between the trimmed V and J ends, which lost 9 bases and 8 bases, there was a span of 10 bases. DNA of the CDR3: TGTGCCAGTCGAATGCGGGGCTACACCTTC. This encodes CASRMRGYTF.

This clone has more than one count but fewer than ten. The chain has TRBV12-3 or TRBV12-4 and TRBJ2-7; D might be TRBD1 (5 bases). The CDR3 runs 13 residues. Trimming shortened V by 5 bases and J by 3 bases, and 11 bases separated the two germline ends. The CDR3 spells CASSTPRGYEQYF. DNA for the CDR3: TGTGCCAGCAGTACCCCAAGGGGCTACGAGCAGTACTTC.

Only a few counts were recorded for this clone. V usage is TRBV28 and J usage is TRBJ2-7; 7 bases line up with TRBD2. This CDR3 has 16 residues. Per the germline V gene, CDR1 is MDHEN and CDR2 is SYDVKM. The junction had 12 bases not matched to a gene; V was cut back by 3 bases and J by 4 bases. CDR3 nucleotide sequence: TGTGCCAGCAGTTTTCCCCGGGGAGGGATCCATTACGAGCAGTACTTC. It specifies CASSFPRGGIHYEQYF.

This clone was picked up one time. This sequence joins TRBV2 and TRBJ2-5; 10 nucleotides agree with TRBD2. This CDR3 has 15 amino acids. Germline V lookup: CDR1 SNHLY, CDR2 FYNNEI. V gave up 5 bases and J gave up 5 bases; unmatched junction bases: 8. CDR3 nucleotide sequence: TGTGCCAGCAGTCGAATGGGACTAGCGACGGAGACCCAGTACTTC. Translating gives CASSRMGLATETQYF.

The CDR3 reads CASSPTGRYEQYF. The CDR3 coding sequence is TGTGCCAGCAGTCCGACAGGTCGCTACGAGCAGTACTTC. The chain has TRBV6-2 or TRBV6-3 and TRBJ2-7, with D possibly TRBD1 on 6 matching bases. The CDR3 has 13 residues. Trimming cost V 5 bases and J 3 bases, with 11 bases left between them. From germline, CDR1 is MNHEY and CDR2 SVGEGT.

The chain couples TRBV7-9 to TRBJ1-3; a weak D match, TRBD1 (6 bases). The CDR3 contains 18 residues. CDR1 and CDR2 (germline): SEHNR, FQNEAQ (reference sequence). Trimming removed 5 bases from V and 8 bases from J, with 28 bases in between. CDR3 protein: CASSKLTTGVMGGDTIYF. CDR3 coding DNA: TGTGCCAGCAGCAAACTTACGACAGGCGTCATGGGGGGGGACACCATATATTTT.

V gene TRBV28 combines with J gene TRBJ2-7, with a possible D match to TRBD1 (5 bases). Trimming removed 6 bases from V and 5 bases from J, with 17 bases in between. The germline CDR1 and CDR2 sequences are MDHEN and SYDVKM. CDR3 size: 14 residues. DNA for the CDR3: TGTGCCAGCAGCCGGCAGGGCTTTCTTCACGAGCAGTACTTC. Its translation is CASSRQGFLHEQYF.

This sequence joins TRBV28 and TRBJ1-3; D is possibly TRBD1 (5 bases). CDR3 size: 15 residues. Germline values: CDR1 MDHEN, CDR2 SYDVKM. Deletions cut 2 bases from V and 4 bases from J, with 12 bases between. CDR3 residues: CASSLPGGSGNTIYF. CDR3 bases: TGTGCCAGCAGTTTACCCGGGGGGTCAGGAAACACCATATATTTT.